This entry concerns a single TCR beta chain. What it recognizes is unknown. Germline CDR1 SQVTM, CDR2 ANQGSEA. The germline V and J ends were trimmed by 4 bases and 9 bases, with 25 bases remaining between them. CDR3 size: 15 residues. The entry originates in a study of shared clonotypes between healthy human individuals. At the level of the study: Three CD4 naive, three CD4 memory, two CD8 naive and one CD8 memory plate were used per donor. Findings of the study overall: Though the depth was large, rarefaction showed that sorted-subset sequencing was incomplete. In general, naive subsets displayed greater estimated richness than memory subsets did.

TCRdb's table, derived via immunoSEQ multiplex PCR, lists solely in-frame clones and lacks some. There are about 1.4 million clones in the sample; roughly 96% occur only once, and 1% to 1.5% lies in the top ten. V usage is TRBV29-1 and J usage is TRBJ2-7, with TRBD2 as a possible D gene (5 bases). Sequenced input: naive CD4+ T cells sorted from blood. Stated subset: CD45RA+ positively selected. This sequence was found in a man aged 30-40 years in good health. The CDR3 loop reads CSVAVLSRTLGGQYF. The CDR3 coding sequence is TGCAGCGTTGCCGTTCTGAGCCGGACCCTCGGAGGGCAGTACTTC.